The rows below give T cell receptor beta chains drawn from one sample of a study of blood T cell repertoires in COVID-19. Assay: immunoSEQ multiplex PCR; the TCRdb copy retains only in-frame clones and omits some. This sample has about 160,000 clones; around 84% occur once, and the top ten carry 3.3%. Input material: peripheral blood. These TCRs come from a human donor with acute or convalescent COVID-19. The donor label of this sample is uncertain. Each CDR3 is given with its conserved first and last residue. A D gene is named only where the DNA matches it firmly. Only part of the rows carry a size: once, few, many, or a class if the clone is expanded.

J gene,D gene,V gene,clone size,CDR3 protein,CDR3 DNA
TRBJ1-4,.,TRBV28,.,CASSPSGSLGKLFF,TGTGCCAGCAGTCCATCGGGATCTTTAGGAAAACTGTTTTTT
TRBJ1-2,.,TRBV19,.,CASSTYRVIPMEVTF,TGTGCCAGTAGTACTTACAGGGTTATACCTATGGAGGTCACCTTC
TRBJ1-1,.,TRBV6-5,once,CASRGLSPNTEAFF,TGTGCCAGCAGGGGGCTATCGCCGAACACTGAAGCTTTCTTT
TRBJ1-1,.,TRBV19,.,CASSPWTVKQIF,TGTGCCAGTAGTCCATGGACAGTTAAACAGATCTTT
TRBJ2-6,.,TRBV3-1/TRBV3-2,.,CASTNSGANVLTF,TGTGCCAGCACTAACTCTGGGGCCAACGTCCTGACTTTC
TRBJ2-7,TRBD1,TRBV6-5,.,CASSYSRTGQNEQYF,TGTGCCAGCAGTTACTCCCGGACAGGGCAAAACGAGCAGTACTTC
TRBJ1-6,.,TRBV30,.,CAIDWLEGSPLHF,TGTGCCATAGATTGGCTAGAGGGTTCACCCCTCCACTTT
TRBJ1-3,.,TRBV19,.,CASSIDSGGNTIYF,TGTGCCAGTAGTATCGACTCGGGAGGAAACACCATATATTTT
TRBJ1-4,.,TRBV19,once,CASNGATPEREKLFF,TGTGCCAGTAACGGTGCGACCCCGGAGAGGGAAAAACTGTTTTTT
TRBJ2-1,.,TRBV6-5,.,CASSFNDRRYEQFF,TGTGCCAGCAGTTTTAATGACAGGAGATATGAGCAGTTCTTC
TRBJ2-1,TRBD2,TRBV28,.,CASSSASGGRYNEQFF,TGTGCCAGCAGTTCAGCTAGCGGGGGACGCTACAATGAGCAGTTCTTC
TRBJ2-7,TRBD1,TRBV5-1,.,CASSSRTGTGFHEQYF,TGCGCCAGCAGCTCCAGAACCGGGACAGGGTTCCACGAGCAGTACTTC
TRBJ1-5,.,TRBV19,.,CASSIPPHSGNQPQHF,TGTGCCAGTAGTATACCCCCCCACAGTGGGAATCAGCCCCAGCATTTT
TRBJ1-3,.,TRBV7-2,.,CASSSGTLTGNTIYF,TGTGCCAGCAGTAGTGGGACACTAACGGGAAACACCATATATTTT
TRBJ2-7,.,TRBV9,.,CASSVGGSYEQYF,TGTGCCAGCAGCGTAGGCGGCTCCTACGAGCAGTACTTC
TRBJ1-5,TRBD1,TRBV2,.,CASLGTGSNQPQHF,TGTGCCAGCCTGGGGACAGGTAGCAATCAGCCCCAGCATTTT
TRBJ2-5,.,TRBV11-1,.,CASSPGQHPETQYF,TGTGCCAGCAGCCCCGGACAGCACCCGGAGACCCAGTACTTC
TRBJ2-1,TRBD2,TRBV18,.,CASSPPALGAGGYNEQFF,TGTGCCAGCTCACCACCAGCCTTAGGAGCGGGGGGGTACAATGAGCAGTTCTTC
TRBJ1-4,TRBD1,TRBV5-4,.,CASSLRKGGQGLANEKLFF,TGTGCCAGCAGCTTGAGGAAAGGGGGACAGGGTTTGGCTAATGAAAAACTGTTTTTT
TRBJ1-4,.,TRBV5-1,.,CASSNGGTTNEKLFF,TGCGCCAGCAGCAACGGGGGGACAACTAATGAAAAACTGTTTTTT
TRBJ2-1,TRBD1,TRBV6-2/TRBV6-3,.,CASSYRDRSSNEQFF,TGTGCCAGCAGTTACCGGGACAGGTCTAGCAATGAGCAGTTCTTC
TRBJ1-1,.,TRBV7-3,.,CASSLKGVSEAFF,TGTGCCAGCAGCTTGAAGGGGGTTTCGGAAGCTTTCTTT
TRBJ1-4,.,TRBV5-6,few,CASSRRVDEKLFF,TGTGCCAGCAGTCGCCGGGTCGACGAAAAACTGTTTTTT
TRBJ1-1,TRBD1,TRBV7-9,once,CASSSQTGGATTEAFF,TGTGCCAGCAGCTCGCAGACAGGGGGCGCGACCACTGAAGCTTTCTTT
TRBJ1-3,.,TRBV12-3/TRBV12-4,.,CASSFKGRNTIYF,TGTGCCAGCAGTTTTAAGGGGAGAAACACCATATATTTT
TRBJ1-3,TRBD1,TRBV9,.,CASSVEGQGGNTIYF,TGTGCCAGCAGCGTGGAGGGACAGGGAGGGAACACCATATATTTT
TRBJ2-3,TRBD1,TRBV5-1,.,CASSLTAAGGTDTQYF,TGCGCCAGCAGCTTGACGGCGGCAGGGGGAACAGATACGCAGTATTTT
TRBJ1-5,TRBD1,TRBV29-1,.,CSVADRINQPQHF,TGCAGCGTTGCGGACAGGATCAATCAGCCCCAGCATTTT
TRBJ1-2,.,TRBV5-5,.,CASSPTEPLGGYTF,TGTGCCAGCAGCCCGACAGAACCTTTGGGTGGCTACACCTTC
TRBJ2-5,.,TRBV7-2,.,CASSLVVPTRGARETQYF,TGTGCCAGCAGCTTAGTGGTGCCCACCCGTGGGGCTCGGGAGACCCAGTACTTC
TRBJ1-4,TRBD1,TRBV28,.,CASSNTGGVEKLFF,TGTGCCAGCAGCAATACAGGGGGCGTCGAAAAACTGTTTTTT
TRBJ1-6,.,TRBV27,.,CASSFRSPPGSPLHF,TGTGCCAGCAGTTTTAGATCCCCGCCGGGTTCACCCCTCCACTTT
TRBJ1-1,.,TRBV19,.,CASSMVLGATLQNTEAFF,TGTGCCAGTAGTATGGTCCTGGGGGCCACTCTACAGAACACTGAAGCTTTCTTT
TRBJ2-2,.,TRBV18,once,CASSPRTVGAGELFF,TGTGCCAGCTCACCACGGACAGTGGGTGCCGGGGAGCTGTTTTTT
TRBJ1-6,.,TRBV4-2,.,CASSQDTGTYNSPLHF,TGTGCCAGCAGCCAGGATACCGGGACCTATAATTCACCCCTCCACTTT
TRBJ2-7,.,TRBV9,.,CASSVDLRGGTGAEQYF,TGTGCCAGCAGCGTAGATCTAAGGGGGGGGACAGGAGCCGAGCAGTACTTC
TRBJ1-1,.,TRBV29-1,.,CSAHGGVNTEAFF,TGCAGCGCTCATGGGGGGGTGAACACTGAAGCTTTCTTT
TRBJ1-3,.,TRBV3-1/TRBV3-2,few,CASSQIDSGNTIYF,TGTGCCAGCAGCCAAATAGACTCTGGAAACACCATATATTTT
TRBJ2-3,TRBD1,TRBV11-3,.,CASSFTGTGRDTQYF,TGTGCCAGCAGTTTCACCGGGACAGGAAGGGATACGCAGTATTTT
TRBJ1-1,.,TRBV27,.,CASSLSPNTEAFF,TGTGCCAGCAGTTTAAGCCCGAACACTGAAGCTTTCTTT
TRBJ1-3,.,TRBV30,once,CAWSGSSGNTIYF,TGTGCCTGGAGTGGGAGCTCTGGAAACACCATATATTTT
TRBJ2-2,TRBD1,TRBV7-3,few,CASKWGQGDTGELFF,TGTGCCAGCAAATGGGGACAGGGGGACACCGGGGAGCTGTTTTTT
TRBJ1-1,TRBD1,TRBV6-2/TRBV6-3,.,CASSNHQGANTEAFF,TGTGCCAGCAGTAACCATCAGGGGGCCAACACTGAAGCTTTCTTT
TRBJ2-7,TRBD1,TRBV18,few,CASSKQGVRDEQYF,TGTGCCAGCTCAAAACAGGGGGTTCGGGACGAGCAGTACTTC
TRBJ2-1,.,TRBV10-3,.,CAIGDFSTYNEQFF,TGTGCCATCGGGGACTTCTCAACCTACAATGAGCAGTTCTTC
TRBJ1-1,TRBD1,TRBV4-1,once,CASSQGGGTGLAGTEAFF,TGCGCCAGCAGCCAAGGGGGCGGGACAGGTCTTGCGGGCACTGAAGCTTTCTTT
TRBJ1-3,.,TRBV7-3,.,CASSPSIRGSGNTIYF,TGTGCCAGCAGCCCCTCTATTCGGGGGTCTGGAAACACCATATATTTT
TRBJ2-1,TRBD1,TRBV25-1,.,CASSGQVSYNEQFF,TGTGCCAGCTCTGGACAGGTCTCCTACAATGAGCAGTTCTTC
TRBJ1-1,.,TRBV5-4,.,CASSFMGGRTEAFF,TGTGCCAGCAGCTTTATGGGGGGGAGAACTGAAGCTTTCTTT
TRBJ1-3,TRBD1,TRBV2,.,CASRVDRGSGNTIYF,TGTGCCAGCAGGGTGGACAGGGGGTCTGGAAACACCATATATTTT
TRBJ2-7,.,TRBV3-1/TRBV3-2,.,CASRGAYEQYF,TGTGCCAGCAGGGGAGCCTACGAGCAGTACTTC
TRBJ2-1,TRBD1,TRBV24-1,.,CATSDQGANWNEQFF,TGTGCCACCAGTGATCAGGGGGCGAATTGGAATGAGCAGTTCTTC
TRBJ2-3,TRBD2,TRBV11-3,.,CASSRGGTDTQYF,TGTGCCAGCAGCCGGGGGGGAACAGATACGCAGTATTTT
TRBJ2-5,.,TRBV12-3/TRBV12-4,.,CASSLLGDGTQYF,TGTGCCAGCAGTTTATTGGGAGATGGGACCCAGTACTTC
TRBJ2-7,.,TRBV3-1/TRBV3-2,.,CASSHLRANEQYF,TGTGCCAGCAGCCATCTAAGAGCCAACGAGCAGTACTTC
TRBJ2-7,TRBD1,TRBV24-1,few,CATSDPQGASYEQYF,TGTGCCACCAGTGATCCTCAGGGGGCCTCCTACGAGCAGTACTTC
TRBJ1-6,.,TRBV30,.,CAWRAVSSYNSPLHF,TGTGCCTGGAGGGCAGTAAGCTCCTATAATTCACCCCTCCACTTT
TRBJ1-2,.,TRBV3-1/TRBV3-2,.,CASSRLPGKSNYGYTF,TGTGCCAGCAGCCGATTACCAGGAAAATCTAACTATGGCTACACCTTC
TRBJ2-1,TRBD1,TRBV18,.,CASSPEGAYYYNEQFF,TGTGCCAGCTCACCAGAGGGGGCTTACTACTACAATGAGCAGTTCTTC